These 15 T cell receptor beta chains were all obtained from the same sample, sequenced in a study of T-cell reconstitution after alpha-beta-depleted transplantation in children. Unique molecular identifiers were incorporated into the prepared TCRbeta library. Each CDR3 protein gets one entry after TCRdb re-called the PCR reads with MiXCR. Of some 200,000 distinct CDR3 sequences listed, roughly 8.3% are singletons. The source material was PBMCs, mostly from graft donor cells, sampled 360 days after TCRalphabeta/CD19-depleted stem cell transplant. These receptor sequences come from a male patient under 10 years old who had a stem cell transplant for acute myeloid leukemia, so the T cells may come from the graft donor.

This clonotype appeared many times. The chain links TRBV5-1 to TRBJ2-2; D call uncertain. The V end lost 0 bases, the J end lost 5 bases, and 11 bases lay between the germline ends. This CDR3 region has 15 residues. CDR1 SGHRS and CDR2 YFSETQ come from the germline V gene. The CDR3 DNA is TGCGCCAGCAGCTTGGTGGGCAGAATGACCGGGGAGCTGTTTTTT. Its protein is CASSLVGRMTGELFF.

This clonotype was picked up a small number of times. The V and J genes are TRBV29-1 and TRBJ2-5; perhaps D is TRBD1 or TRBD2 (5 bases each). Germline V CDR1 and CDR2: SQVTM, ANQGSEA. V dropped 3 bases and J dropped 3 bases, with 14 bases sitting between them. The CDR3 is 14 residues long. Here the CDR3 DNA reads TGCAGCGTTGATGCGCGACGGGGCGAAGAGACCCAGTACTTC. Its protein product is CSVDARRGEETQYF.

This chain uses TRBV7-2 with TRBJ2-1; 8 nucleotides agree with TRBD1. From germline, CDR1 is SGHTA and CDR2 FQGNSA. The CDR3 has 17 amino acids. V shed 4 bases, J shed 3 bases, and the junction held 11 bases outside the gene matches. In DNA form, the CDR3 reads TGTGCCAGCAGCTCCCGGACCCCCGGGACAGGCTACAATGAGCAGTTCTTC. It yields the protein CASSSRTPGTGYNEQFF.

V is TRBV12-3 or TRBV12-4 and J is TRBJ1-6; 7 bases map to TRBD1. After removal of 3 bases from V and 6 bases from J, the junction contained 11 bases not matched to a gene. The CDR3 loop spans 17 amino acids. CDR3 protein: CASSFRGSGTANSPLHF. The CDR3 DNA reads TGTGCCAGCAGTTTTAGAGGTTCCGGGACAGCTAATTCACCCCTCCACTTT.

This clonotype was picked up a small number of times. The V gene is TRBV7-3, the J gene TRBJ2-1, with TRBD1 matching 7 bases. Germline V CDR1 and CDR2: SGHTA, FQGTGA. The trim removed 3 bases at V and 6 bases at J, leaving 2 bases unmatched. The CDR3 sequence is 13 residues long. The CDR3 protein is CASSLGQFNEQFF. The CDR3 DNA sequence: TGTGCCAGCAGCTTGGGACAGTTCAATGAGCAGTTCTTC.

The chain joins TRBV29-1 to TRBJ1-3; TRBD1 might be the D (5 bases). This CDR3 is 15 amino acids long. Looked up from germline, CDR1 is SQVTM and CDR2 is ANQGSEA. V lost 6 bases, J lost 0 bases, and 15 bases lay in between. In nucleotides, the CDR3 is TGCAGCGTCGGCCTAGACAGCTACTCTGGAAACACCATATATTTT. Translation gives CSVGLDSYSGNTIYF.

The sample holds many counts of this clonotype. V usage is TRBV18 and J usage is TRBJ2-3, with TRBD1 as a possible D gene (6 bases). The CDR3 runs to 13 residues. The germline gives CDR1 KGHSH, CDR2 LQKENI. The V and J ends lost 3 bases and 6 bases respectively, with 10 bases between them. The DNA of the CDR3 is TGTGCCAGCTCACCTCAGGGGCCCGATACGCAGTATTTT. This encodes CASSPQGPDTQYF.

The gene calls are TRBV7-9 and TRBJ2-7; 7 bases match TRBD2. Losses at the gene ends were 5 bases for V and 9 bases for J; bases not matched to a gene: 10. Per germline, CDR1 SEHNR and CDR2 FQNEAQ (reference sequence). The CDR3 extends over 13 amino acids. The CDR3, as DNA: TGTGCCAGCAGCGGGGGGGGTAGTACGACGCAGTACGTC. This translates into CASSGGGSTTQYV.

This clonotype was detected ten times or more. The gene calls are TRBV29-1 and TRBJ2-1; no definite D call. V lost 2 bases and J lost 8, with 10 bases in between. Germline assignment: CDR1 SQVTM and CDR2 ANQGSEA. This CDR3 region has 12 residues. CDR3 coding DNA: TGCAGCGTTGAAAAGGGTAGGGATGAGCAGTTCTTC. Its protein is CSVEKGRDEQFF.

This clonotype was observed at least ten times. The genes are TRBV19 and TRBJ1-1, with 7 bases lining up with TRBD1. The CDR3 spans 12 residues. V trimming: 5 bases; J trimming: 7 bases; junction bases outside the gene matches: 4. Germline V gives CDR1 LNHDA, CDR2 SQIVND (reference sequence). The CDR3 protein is CASSYPGGEAFF. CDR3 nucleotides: TGTGCCAGTAGTTACCCAGGGGGTGAAGCTTTCTTT.

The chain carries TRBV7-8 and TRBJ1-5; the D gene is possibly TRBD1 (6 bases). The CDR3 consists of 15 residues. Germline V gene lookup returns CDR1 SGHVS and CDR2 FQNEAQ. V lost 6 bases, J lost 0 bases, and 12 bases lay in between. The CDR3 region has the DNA TGTGCCAGCAGTTCACAGGGACATAGCAATCAGCCCCAGCATTTT. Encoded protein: CASSSQGHSNQPQHF.

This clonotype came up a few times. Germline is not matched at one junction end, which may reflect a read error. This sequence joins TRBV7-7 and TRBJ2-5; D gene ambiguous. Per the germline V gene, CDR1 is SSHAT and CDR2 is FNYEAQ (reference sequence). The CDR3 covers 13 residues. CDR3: CASSLVSQETQYF. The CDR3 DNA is TGTGCTAGCAGCTTAGTTAGCCAAGAGACCCAGTACTTC.

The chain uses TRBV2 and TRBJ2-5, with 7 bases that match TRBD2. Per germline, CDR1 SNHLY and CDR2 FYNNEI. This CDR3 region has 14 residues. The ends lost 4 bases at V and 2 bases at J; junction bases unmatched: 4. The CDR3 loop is CASSARDYQETQYF. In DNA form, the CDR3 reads TGTGCCAGCAGTGCCCGGGACTATCAAGAGACCCAGTACTTC.

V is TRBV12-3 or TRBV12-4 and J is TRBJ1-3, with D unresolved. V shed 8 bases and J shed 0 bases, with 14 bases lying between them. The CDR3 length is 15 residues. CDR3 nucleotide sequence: TGTGCCAGCGATGACCCCCTAAGCTCTGGAAACACCATATATTTT. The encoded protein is CASDDPLSSGNTIYF.

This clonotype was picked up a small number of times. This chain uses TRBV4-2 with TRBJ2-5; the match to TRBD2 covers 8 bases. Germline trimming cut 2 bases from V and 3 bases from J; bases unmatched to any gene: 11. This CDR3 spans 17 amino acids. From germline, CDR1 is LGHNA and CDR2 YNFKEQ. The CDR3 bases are TGTGCCAGCAGCCAAAATCCCCCTAGAGCGGGAGAAGAGACCCAGTACTTC. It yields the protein CASSQNPPRAGEETQYF.